These T cell receptor beta chains were read from a single sample in a study of control samples from healthy donors and cancer patients. Assay used: immunoSEQ multiplex PCR; TCRdb lists only in-frame clones, some missing. The sample has about 130,000 clones, about 90% seen once; the top ten hold around 1.7%. The sample comprised blood. Receptors were obtained from a man between 18 and 29 years old in good health. The CDR3 runs from the conserved cysteine through the conserved F or W. Each record gives: D gene, CDR3 length, J gene, clone size, V gene, CDR3 DNA, CDR3 protein. D genes are given only for firm matches. Size values are once, few and many counts, or a class for expanded clones, and some rows have none.

>NA|13|TRBJ1-2|NA|TRBV6-5
TGTGCCAGCAGTTACTCGTCGGCTAATGGCTACACCTTC
CASSYSSANGYTF
>NA|13|TRBJ1-2|NA|TRBV6-2/TRBV6-3
TGTGCCAGCAGTAGGGACACGTCCTATGGCTACACCTTC
CASSRDTSYGYTF
>TRBD2|13|TRBJ2-7|few|TRBV28
TGTGCCAGCAGTTTCGGGACTAGGCGCGAGCAGTACTTC
CASSFGTRREQYF
>NA|16|TRBJ1-1|NA|TRBV6-4
TGTGCCAGCATGATATACCGGAGGGGGATGAACACTGAAGCTTTCTTT
CASMIYRRGMNTEAFF
>NA|14|TRBJ2-7|NA|TRBV6-1
TGTGCCAGCAGTGAAGTGGAGGGATTCTACGAGCAGTACTTC
CASSEVEGFYEQYF
>TRBD1|12|TRBJ1-1|NA|TRBV28
TGTGCCAGCGGCCCGGGACAGGTGGGAGCTTTCTTT
CASGPGQVGAFF
>TRBD1|13|TRBJ1-2|NA|TRBV25-1
TGTGCCAGCAGCCACAGGGGGGTAGATGGCTACACCTTC
CASSHRGVDGYTF
>NA|13|TRBJ1-5|NA|TRBV5-4
TGTGCCAGCAGCCCGGACAGCAATCAGCCCCAGCATTTT
CASSPDSNQPQHF
>TRBD2|19|TRBJ2-1|NA|TRBV18
TGTGCCAGCTCACCTCAAGGACTAGCGGGAGGAAGGACCTACAATGAGCAGTTCTTC
CASSPQGLAGGRTYNEQFF
>NA|17|TRBJ1-5|NA|TRBV10-3
TGTGCCATCAGTGACCTTGGGGTCGGGGCAGACTCTCAGCCCCAGCATTTT
CAISDLGVGADSQPQHF
>NA|13|TRBJ1-2|NA|TRBV5-1
TGCGCCAGCAGCTTGGCAGGGAACTATGGCTACACCTTC
CASSLAGNYGYTF
>NA|13|TRBJ1-2|NA|TRBV7-2
TGTGCCAGCAGCTTTAGACAGCACTATGGCTACACCTTC
CASSFRQHYGYTF
>TRBD2|14|TRBJ2-2|NA|TRBV5-4
TGTGCCAGCAGCGGGGGGGTAGGGACCGGGGAGCTGTTTTTT
CASSGGVGTGELFF
>NA|14|TRBJ2-5|NA|TRBV5-1
TGCGCCAGCAGCTCCGGGGACCCGGGGAGGACCCAGTACTTC
CASSSGDPGRTQYF
>TRBD2|16|TRBJ2-3|NA|TRBV9
TGTGCCAGCAGCCCCCTTAGGACTAGCGGCACAGATACGCAGTATTTT
CASSPLRTSGTDTQYF
>NA|15|TRBJ2-3|NA|TRBV18
TGTGCCAGCTCACCAATGGGGGCGGGCACAGATACGCAGTATTTT
CASSPMGAGTDTQYF